This T cell receptor (beta chain) was sequenced during a study of blood T cell repertoires in COVID-19. The wider study: Sites in the United States, Italy and Spain provided acute and convalescent COVID-19 samples.

V was clipped by 3 bases and J by 0 bases, with 10 bases between them. The length of the CDR3 is 15 residues. CDR1 and CDR2 from the germline V gene are SGHRS and YFSETQ. Assay: immunoSEQ multiplex PCR; the TCRdb copy retains only in-frame clones and omits some. The data show around 30,000 clones, over 75% seen once. The chain has TRBV5-1 and TRBJ2-1; D perhaps matches TRBD1 (6 bases). The receptor was isolated from a woman aged 60-70 years with active COVID-19. The sequencing input was peripheral blood. CDR3 sequence reads: CASSSTGGSYNEQFF. Written as DNA, the CDR3 is TGCGCCAGCAGCTCGACAGGAGGCTCCTACAATGAGCAGTTCTTC.